This T cell receptor (beta chain) was captured by sequencing in a study of sequential checkpoint blockade in melanoma. Treatment meaning: randomized to nivolumab then ipilimumab (arm A) or the reverse (arm B). V was cut by 3 bases and J by 5 bases, with 13 bases left in between. The CDR3 sequence is 14 residues long. Looked up from germline, CDR1 is KGHSH and CDR2 is LQKENI. This table comes from immunoSEQ multiplex PCR, and its TCRdb copy is limited to in-frame clones, with some not included. The repertoire consists of 17,000 or so clones, with approximately 70% occurring once and the leading ten covering roughly 10%.

The chain has TRBV18 and TRBJ2-5, with a weak D call TRBD1 (5 bases). The sequencing here drew on CD8+ T cells sorted from blood (inferred from file names), taken from a patient given nivolumab and ipilimumab in sequence. The TCR comes from a human donor with melanoma. The CDR3 sequence is CASSPKGVVETQYF. Here the CDR3 DNA reads TGTGCCAGCTCACCCAAAGGGGTAGTGGAGACCCAGTACTTC.